The 23 T cell receptor beta chains below all came from one sample that was sequenced in a study of tumor-infiltrating T cells and Merkel cell polyomavirus. Study details: The T cells studied were CD8+ and recognized the Merkel cell polyomavirus KLL epitope.

All patients' tumors stained robustly positive for Merkel cell polyomavirus Large T antigen by immunohistochemistry. Assay: immunoSEQ multiplex PCR; the TCRdb copy retains only in-frame clones and omits some. In the table there are 2,000 to 2,500 clones, roughly 98% of which are singletons. Sequencing was carried out using lymph node tissue. These receptors were taken from a man between 65 and 85 years old with Merkel cell carcinoma.

V gene TRBV4-3 combines with J gene TRBJ2-3; no reliable D call. Germline V gives CDR1 LGHNA, CDR2 YSLEER. V gave up 1 base and J gave up 11 bases, with 22 bases separating them. The CDR3 runs 16 residues. The CDR3 DNA is TGCGCCAGCAGCCAAGGAAGAATTTCCACCGGGTCGGTGCAGTATTTT. This encodes CASSQGRISTGSVQYF.

The chain uses TRBV28 and TRBJ1-5; 9 bases agree with TRBD1. Germline CDR1 MDHEN, CDR2 SYDVKM. The J segment lost 9 bases and the V segment lost 4 bases, leaving 13 bases of the junction unmatched. This CDR3 contains 16 residues. The CDR3 loop is CASSSPSGQGRRPQHF. The CDR3, as DNA: TGTGCCAGCAGTTCGCCGTCGGGACAGGGCCGACGGCCCCAGCATTTT.

This chain uses TRBV7-8 with TRBJ1-5; 9 nucleotides match TRBD1. CDR3 length: 17 residues. Germline CDR1 reads SGHVS; CDR2 reads FQNEAQ. The ends lost 4 bases at V and 5 bases at J; junction bases unmatched: 12. CDR3 protein: CASSSPSRDRVYQPQHF. DNA for the CDR3: TGTGCCAGCAGCTCCCCGTCTCGGGACAGGGTCTATCAGCCCCAGCATTTT.

The chain links TRBV11-3 to TRBJ1-1; the D gene is possibly TRBD1 (6 bases). The CDR3 has 16 residues. Germline CDR1 and CDR2: SGHNT and YENEEA. The V end lost 3 bases, the J end lost 6 bases, and 20 bases lay between the germline ends. The CDR3 spells CASSLRPDRIVAEAFF. The DNA for the CDR3 is TGTGCCAGCAGCTTGCGCCCAGACAGGATCGTGGCTGAAGCTTTCTTT.

The rearrangement uses TRBV5-6 and TRBJ2-6; 7 nucleotides align to TRBD2. Germline values: CDR1 SGHDT, CDR2 YYEEEE. This CDR3 comprises 17 residues. Trimming at V came to 0 bases and at J to 2 bases, leaving 5 bases not matched to a gene. CDR3 sequence reads: CASSLEIGGAGANVLTF. CDR3 DNA sequence: TGTGCCAGCAGCTTGGAAATTGGGGGGGCTGGGGCCAACGTCCTGACTTTC.

V is TRBV6-4 and J is TRBJ2-5, with 12 bases matching TRBD2. The CDR3 is made up of 16 amino acids. The trim removed 6 bases at V and 5 bases at J, leaving 10 bases unmatched. The V gene's germline CDR1 is MRHNA and CDR2 SNTAGT. CDR3 in amino acids: CASSRLAGAPRETQYF. The DNA of the CDR3 is TGTGCCAGCAGCCGACTAGCGGGAGCGCCCCGGGAGACCCAGTACTTC.

V usage is TRBV7-6 and J usage is TRBJ2-3; weak D call: TRBD1 (5 bases). CDR3 size: 14 residues. With 3 bases removed from V and 5 bases from J, the gap between germline ends came to 12 bases. Germline assignment: CDR1 SGHVS and CDR2 FNYEAQ. This CDR3 is CASSLRSGLDTQYF. CDR3 DNA sequence: TGTGCCAGCAGCTTGAGGTCAGGGTTAGATACGCAGTATTTT.

The chain carries TRBV9 and TRBJ1-1; 8 bases agree with TRBD1. The ends lost 4 bases at V and 4 bases at J; junction bases unmatched: 9. Germline-derived CDR1 and CDR2 are SGDLS and YYNGEE. The CDR3 loop spans 15 amino acids. CDR3 in DNA: TGTGCCAGCAGCCCCCAGGGGGCGCTGGGCACTGAAGCTTTCTTT. Amino acids: CASSPQGALGTEAFF.

The rearrangement uses TRBV4-2 and TRBJ1-3; TRBD1 matches 8 bases. The V gene's germline CDR1 is LGHNA and CDR2 YNFKEQ. The J segment lost 16 bases and the V segment lost 0 bases, leaving 5 bases of the junction unmatched. CDR3 length equals 12 residues. DNA of the CDR3: TGTGCCAGCAGCCAAGAGCGGGACAGGCCGTATTTT. It encodes CASSQERDRPYF.

The genes are TRBV4-3 and TRBJ2-2; 8 nucleotides match TRBD1. With 3 bases clipped from V and 7 bases from J, the junction kept 4 bases outside the gene matches. Germline V CDR1 and CDR2: LGHNA, YSLEER. This CDR3 is 14 amino acids long. In DNA, the CDR3 is TGCGCCAGCAGCCAGGACAGGGTTTTCGGGGAGCTGTTTTTT. Amino acids: CASSQDRVFGELFF.

V usage is TRBV27 and J usage is TRBJ2-7; D is possibly TRBD1 (6 bases). V was trimmed by 2 bases and J by 6 bases, leaving 8 bases between them. Germline V gene lookup returns CDR1 MNHEY and CDR2 SMNVEV (reference sequence). This CDR3 spans 12 amino acids. DNA of the CDR3: TGTGCCAGCAGTTTAGTACAGGGCGAGCAGTACTTC. Protein sequence: CASSLVQGEQYF.

The chain recombines TRBV7-8 with TRBJ1-5, with 7 bases fitting TRBD1. Per germline, CDR1 SGHVS and CDR2 FQNEAQ. V dropped 1 base and J dropped 0; count of bases not matched to a gene: 3. This CDR3 is 16 amino acids long. DNA of the CDR3: TGTGCCAGCAGCTTAGAGGGACAGTATAGCAATCAGCCCCAGCATTTT. It is translated as CASSLEGQYSNQPQHF.

This clone was picked up one time. The chain combines TRBV10-2 with TRBJ1-6; D may be TRBD1 (5 bases). Trimming stripped 4 bases from V and 8 bases from J, with 9 bases between. This CDR3 is 13 amino acids long. Germline V gene data show CDR1 as WSHSY and CDR2 as SAAADI. CDR3 sequence (DNA): TGCGCCAGCAGTGGGGGCAATTATTCACCCCTCCACTTT. Amino acids: CASSGGNYSPLHF.

The table lists this clone with a count of one. The gene calls are TRBV18 and TRBJ1-1, with D possibly matching TRBD1 (5 bases). Looked up from germline, CDR1 is KGHSH and CDR2 is LQKENI. The CDR3 loop spans 13 amino acids. V lost 2 bases, J lost 3 bases, and 7 bases lay in between. CDR3 coding DNA: TGTGCCAGCTCACCAACGGGGGACACTGAAGCTTTCTTT. It specifies CASSPTGDTEAFF.

The CDR3 region is CASSKGLDDEQFF. In DNA form, the CDR3 reads TGCGCCAGCAGCAAAGGACTAGACGATGAGCAGTTCTTC. The chain has TRBV5-1 and TRBJ2-1; the match to TRBD2 covers 7 bases. Germline assignment: CDR1 SGHRS and CDR2 YFSETQ. The junction had 6 bases not matched to a gene; V was cut back by 4 bases and J by 8 bases. The CDR3 is made up of 13 amino acids.

This chain uses TRBV27 with TRBJ1-1; 7 bases align to TRBD1. Unmatched junction bases numbered 10, after V lost 6 bases and J lost 3 bases. Germline CDR1 is MNHEY and CDR2 is SMNVEV (reference sequence). There are 15 residues in the CDR3. CDR3 nucleotides: TGTGCCAGCAGCTCGATGTACAGGGGTCACACTGAAGCTTTCTTT. This codes for CASSSMYRGHTEAFF.

The CDR3 loop reads CATSRVGTSKSYNEQFF. CDR3 in DNA: TGTGCCACCAGCAGAGTTGGGACTAGTAAGTCCTACAATGAGCAGTTCTTC. The chain carries TRBV15 and TRBJ2-1, with 8 bases identical to TRBD2. This CDR3 is 17 amino acids long. The trim removed 1 base at V and 1 base at J, leaving 6 bases unmatched. Germline V gene data show CDR1 as LNHNV and CDR2 as YYDKDF (reference sequence).

This chain uses TRBV19 with TRBJ2-1, with 7 positions matching TRBD1. In germline, CDR1 is LNHDA, CDR2 SQIVND (reference sequence). The J segment lost 9 bases and the V segment lost 5 bases, leaving 22 bases of the junction unmatched. The CDR3 totals 18 residues. The CDR3 DNA follows: TGTGCCAGTAGTGAGACCGCCCGGGCACAGGGGAGAGTAAGTGAGCAGTTCTTC. Its protein is CASSETARAQGRVSEQFF.

The rearrangement uses TRBV14 and TRBJ2-2, with D possibly being TRBD2 (5 bases). V was shortened by 2 bases and J by 2 bases, with 9 bases between the two germline ends. This CDR3 is built from 15 residues. In germline, CDR1 is SGHDN, CDR2 FVKESK. CDR3 coding DNA: TGTGCCAGCAGCCAAATAAGCGGAAACACCGGGGAGCTGTTTTTT. Amino acid sequence: CASSQISGNTGELFF. The full variable domain, its missing parts supplied by reference TRBV14 and TRBJ2-2, is EAGVTQFPSHSVIEKGQTVTLRCDPISGHDNLYWYRRVMGKEIKFLLHFVKESKQDESGMPNNRFLAERTGGTYSTLKVQPAELEDSGVYFCASSQISGNTGELFFGEGSRLTVL.

V usage is TRBV11-1 and J usage is TRBJ2-1, with D tentatively TRBD2 (5 bases). The CDR3 contains 15 residues. From germline, CDR1 is SGHAT and CDR2 FQDESV (reference sequence). V was trimmed by 6 bases and J by 0 bases, leaving 12 bases between them. The chain's CDR3 is CASSPGITSYNEQFF. CDR3 bases: TGTGCCAGCAGTCCCGGGATTACCTCCTACAATGAGCAGTTCTTC. Combining the CDR3 with reference TRBV11-1 and TRBJ2-1 gives the whole variable domain EAEVAQSPRYKITEKSQAVAFWCDPISGHATLYWYRQILGQGPELLVQFQDESVVDDSQLPKDRFSAERLKGVDSTLKIQPAELGDSAMYLCASSPGITSYNEQFFGPGTRLTVL.

The chain has TRBV10-3 and TRBJ2-1, with 15 bases identical to TRBD2. The CDR3 is 16 amino acids. Germline V gene data show CDR1 as ENHRY and CDR2 as SYGVKD. The V segment lost 10 bases and the J segment 2 bases; nucleotides outside the gene matches: 6. CDR3 in DNA: TGTGCCACCGGCGGGACTAGCGGGAGGACCTACAATGAGCAGTTCTTC. This sequence encodes CATGGTSGRTYNEQFF.

This chain uses TRBV2 with TRBJ2-1; no firm D call. Germline CDR1 is SNHLY and CDR2 is FYNNEI. This CDR3 region has 10 residues. V was clipped by 5 bases and J by 6 bases, with 2 bases between them. The CDR3 sequence: CASSLNEQFF. In DNA, the CDR3 is TGTGCCAGCAGTCTCAATGAGCAGTTCTTC.

CDR3 DNA: TGTGCCAGTAGTATCGGACAGGAGGGGGGAGCTTTCTTT. It translates to CASSIGQEGGAFF. The chain joins TRBV19 to TRBJ1-1; 7 nucleotides line up with TRBD1. With V trimmed by 3 bases and J by 10 bases, 8 bases remained unmatched. The CDR3 is 13 residues long. Germline loops: CDR1 LNHDA, CDR2 SQIVND (reference sequence).